This T cell receptor beta chain was sequenced during a study of cytomegalovirus exposure and HLA in healthy donors. Study summary: Unique TCR beta sequences numbering some 110 million came from 190 million or so T cells in an earlier analysis.

Details on this clone: Antigen specificity is unknown. A read error is likely, as this CDR3 ends without the conserved phenylalanine or tryptophan.

It was healthy bone marrow donors who served as donors. Findings of the study overall: Reportedly, a later analysis found an Asian-associated ancestry cluster had fewer N-insertions than the roughly 630-donor mean.

V was cut by 2 bases and J by 2 bases, with 12 bases left in between. CDR1 GTSNPN and CDR2 SVGIG come from the germline V gene (reference sequence). This CDR3 is 14 amino acids long. Use of 60 Vbeta and 13 Jbeta primers characterized the PCR. TCRdb keeps only in-frame clones here, not all; method: immunoSEQ multiplex PCR. The repertoire consists of about 110,000 clones, with about 78% occurring once and the leading ten covering approximately 5%. The clonotype comes from a woman aged 25 to 39 in good health and CMV-seropositive. The genes are TRBV30 and TRBJ1-1, with D uncertain. Material for sequencing was PBMCs. CDR3 DNA: TGTGCCTGGAGTTTAGGTCTGACAAACACTGAAGCTTTCTCT. Translating it yields CAWSLGLTNTEAFS.